Sequencing of this T cell receptor (beta chain) was carried out in a study of cytomegalovirus exposure and HLA in healthy donors. Study observations and caveats: Previous analysis showed most TCR beta V segments were productive about 90% or about 30% of the time. Later analysis reportedly placed an Asian-associated ancestry cluster below the roughly 600-donor mean in N-insertions. A later analysis linked 15,000 to 20,000 TCR beta sequences to HLA alleles at 0.05 false discovery rate.

This clone was observed a single time. The antigen remains unidentified. The PCR used 60 Vbeta and 13 Jbeta primers. Here immunoSEQ multiplex PCR was the method, and the copy in TCRdb shows in-frame clones only, minus some. Of more than 120,000 clones in the sample, roughly four fifths are singletons; the top ten hold around 2.5%. J lost 0 bases, V lost 2 bases, and 0 bases had no gene match. The V gene's germline CDR1 is SGHRS and CDR2 YFSETQ. This CDR3 has 15 amino acids. V and J are TRBV5-1 and TRBJ2-3; TRBD2 matches at 10 bases. The origin of this receptor is a male donor in good health and CMV-seronegative. Sequencing was performed on PBMCs. The CDR3 loop reads CASSFSGGSTDTQYF. The CDR3 nucleotides read TGCGCCAGCAGCTTTAGCGGGGGGAGCACAGATACGCAGTATTTT.